This paragraph covers one TCR beta chain sequence. As yet, its antigen is unknown. The data belong to a study of lymphopenia after photon versus proton radiotherapy. V was shortened by 0 bases and J by 0 bases, with 5 bases between the two germline ends. This CDR3 contains 14 residues. The germline CDR1 and CDR2 sequences are SGHVS and FNYEAQ. Whole-study results and caveats: Proton therapy kept repertoires fairly stable, unlike photons, which gained effector/memory cells. Post-nadir diversity loss with photons came from oligoclonal expansion, particularly CD8+ Temra cells.

Assay used: immunoSEQ multiplex PCR; TCRdb lists only in-frame clones, some missing. The sample contains about 50,000 clones, roughly 90% of which appear only once. The V gene is TRBV7-6, the J gene TRBJ1-1, with D unclear. The origin of this receptor is a middle-aged woman with cholangiocarcinoma. The input for sequencing was peripheral blood, taken from a patient treated with photon-based radiotherapy. The CDR3 bases are TGTGCCAGCAGCTTAGCGCCAGTGAACACTGAAGCTTTCTTT. Translation: CASSLAPVNTEAFF. The complete variable domain, with remaining parts taken from reference TRBV7-6 and TRBJ1-1, reads GAGVSQSPRYKVTKRGQDVALRCDPISGHVSLYWYRQALGQGPEFLTYFNYEAQQDKSGLPNDRFSAERPEGSISTLTIQRTEQRDSAMYRCASSLAPVNTEAFFGQGTRLTVV.